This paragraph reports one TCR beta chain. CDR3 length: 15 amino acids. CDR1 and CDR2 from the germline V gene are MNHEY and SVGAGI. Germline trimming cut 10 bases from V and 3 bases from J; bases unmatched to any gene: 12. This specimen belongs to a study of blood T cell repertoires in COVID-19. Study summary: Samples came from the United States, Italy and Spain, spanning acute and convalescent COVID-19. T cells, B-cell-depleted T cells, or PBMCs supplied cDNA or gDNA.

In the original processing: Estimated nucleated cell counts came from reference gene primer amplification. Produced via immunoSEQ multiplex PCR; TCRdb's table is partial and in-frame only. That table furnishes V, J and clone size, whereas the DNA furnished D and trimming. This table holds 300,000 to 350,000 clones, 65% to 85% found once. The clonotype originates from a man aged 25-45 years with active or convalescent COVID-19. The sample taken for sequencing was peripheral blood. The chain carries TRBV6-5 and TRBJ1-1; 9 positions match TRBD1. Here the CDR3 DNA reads TGTGCCACCACTGCCACAGGGGGCACTGACACTGAAGCTTTCTTT. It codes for CATTATGGTDTEAFF.